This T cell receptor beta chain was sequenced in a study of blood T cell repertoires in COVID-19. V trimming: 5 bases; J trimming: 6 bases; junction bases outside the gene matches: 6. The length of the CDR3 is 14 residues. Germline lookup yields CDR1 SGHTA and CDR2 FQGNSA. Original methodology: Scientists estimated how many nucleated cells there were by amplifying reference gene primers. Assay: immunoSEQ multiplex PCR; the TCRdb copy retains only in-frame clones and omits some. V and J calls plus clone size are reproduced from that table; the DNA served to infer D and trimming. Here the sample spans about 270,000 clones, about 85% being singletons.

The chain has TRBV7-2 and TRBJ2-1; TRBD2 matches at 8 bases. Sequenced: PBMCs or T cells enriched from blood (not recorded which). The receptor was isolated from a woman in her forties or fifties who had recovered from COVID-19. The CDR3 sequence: CASSPGTSFNEQFF. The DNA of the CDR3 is TGTGCCAGCAGCCCCGGGACTAGTTTCAATGAGCAGTTCTTC.